These T cell receptor beta chains were read from a single sample in a study of T cell repertoires in cytomegalovirus infection. One entry per CDR3 protein, called by TCRdb with MiXCR from the reads. In the table there are hundreds of thousands of distinct CDR3 sequences, roughly a tenth of which are singletons. The sample comprised PBMCs. The origin of the receptors is a human donor in good health (CMV status not recorded). Some clones in this sample may be carry-over from other donors' samples. CDR3s include the opening cysteine and the closing phenylalanine or tryptophan. D genes are given only for firm matches. Only part of the rows carry a size: once, few, many, or a class if the clone is expanded.

d_call | j_call | clone_size | v_call | cdr3_aa | cdr3_nt
NA | TRBJ2-6 | NA | TRBV9 | CASSTDGSGANVLTF | TGTGCCAGCAGCACGGACGGCTCTGGGGCCAACGTCCTGACTTTC
NA | TRBJ1-2 | NA | TRBV19 | CASSSYRDQVSTYGYTF | TGTGCCAGTAGCTCCTATAGGGATCAAGTCTCAACCTATGGCTACACCTTC
NA | TRBJ1-2 | few | TRBV7-8 | CASSLSGPNYGYTF | TGTGCCAGCAGCTTAAGTGGCCCCAACTATGGCTACACCTTC
NA | TRBJ2-7 | many | TRBV5-5 | CASSGAWAYEQYF | TGTGCCAGCAGCGGGGCGTGGGCCTACGAGCAGTACTTC
NA | TRBJ1-1 | NA | TRBV3-1 | CASSQWVRRPGEAFF | TGTGCCAGCAGCCAATGGGTACGCCGTCCCGGAGAAGCTTTCTTT
NA | TRBJ2-1 | many | TRBV28 | CASSLMAGGYNEQFF | TGTGCCAGCAGTTTGATGGCCGGAGGGTACAATGAGCAGTTCTTC
TRBD2 | TRBJ2-1 | NA | TRBV20-1 | CSARLTSGRSWNEQFF | TGCAGTGCTAGGTTGACTAGCGGGCGTTCTTGGAATGAGCAGTTCTTC
NA | TRBJ1-5 | many | TRBV6-5 | CASSYGAGPNQPQHF | TGTGCCAGCAGTTACGGGGCAGGACCAAATCAGCCCCAGCATTTT
TRBD2 | TRBJ2-1 | many | TRBV4-1 | CASSPDAWGTRKFF | TGCGCCAGCAGTCCTGACGCGTGGGGGACTAGGAAGTTCTTC
TRBD1 | TRBJ1-1 | few | TRBV9 | CASSVGTGNSEAFF | TGTGCCAGCAGCGTGGGGACAGGGAATTCTGAAGCTTTCTTT
TRBD1 | TRBJ2-5 | NA | TRBV20-1 | CSASEVGQAQETQYF | TGCAGTGCTAGTGAGGTGGGACAGGCTCAAGAGACCCAGTACTTC
TRBD1 | TRBJ1-6 | NA | TRBV20-1 | CSASAGTGSSPLHF | TGCAGTGCTAGTGCTGGGACAGGGTCCTCACCCCTCCACTTT
NA | TRBJ1-2 | NA | TRBV20-1 | CSAAQPGSRGRDGYTF | TGCAGTGCTGCGCAACCGGGCTCTAGGGGAAGAGATGGCTACACCTTC
NA | TRBJ1-4 | many | TRBV5-4 | CASKLGGASTNEKLFF | TGTGCCAGCAAGTTGGGGGGGGCTTCAACTAATGAAAAACTGTTTTTT
NA | TRBJ1-1 | few | TRBV5-6 | CASSSLTTALRAFF | TGTGCCAGCAGCTCCCTGACCACCGCCCTGCGAGCTTTCTTT
NA | TRBJ1-5 | few | TRBV18 | CASSPDRTYQPQHF | TGTGCCAGCTCTCCCGACAGGACGTATCAGCCCCAGCATTTT
NA | TRBJ1-2 | NA | TRBV12-5 | CASGLPRPGVYGYTF | TGTGCTAGTGGTTTGCCCAGACCAGGGGTCTATGGCTACACCTTC
NA | TRBJ2-7 | few | TRBV29-1 | CSVEDQQSSSYEQYF | TGCAGCGTTGAAGATCAACAGTCGAGCTCCTACGAGCAGTACTTC
TRBD2 | TRBJ2-2 | many | TRBV19 | CASMEGSGGANTGELFF | TGTGCCAGTATGGAGGGTAGCGGGGGGGCGAACACCGGGGAGCTGTTTTTT
TRBD1 | TRBJ2-2 | NA | TRBV5-6 | CASSPKGALSGELFF | TGTGCCAGCAGCCCCAAGGGGGCCCTTTCGGGGGAGCTGTTTTTT
NA | TRBJ2-1 | many | TRBV29-1 | CSFRGDGYNEQFF | TGCAGCTTTCGCGGGGACGGCTACAATGAGCAGTTCTTC
TRBD1 | TRBJ2-1 | many | TRBV7-2 | CASSTDRGNEQFF | TGTGCCAGCAGCACGGACAGGGGGAATGAGCAGTTCTTC
NA | TRBJ1-1 | NA | TRBV13 | CASSLLGGDDEAFF | TGTGCCAGCAGCCTCCTGGGAGGGGACGATGAAGCTTTCTTT
TRBD2 | TRBJ2-2 | many | TRBV27 | CASSPAAGGTTGELFF | TGTGCCAGCAGTCCCGCAGCGGGGGGGACCACCGGGGAGCTGTTTTTT
NA | TRBJ2-5 | many | TRBV12-3/TRBV12-4 | CASSLRRREETQYF | TGTGCCAGCAGTTTAAGAAGGCGGGAAGAGACCCAGTACTTC
NA | TRBJ1-4 | many | TRBV6-1 | CASSYTLFPGRNEKLFF | TGTGCCAGCTCGTACACCCTATTCCCAGGGAGAAATGAAAAACTGTTTTTT
TRBD1 | TRBJ2-1 | many | TRBV6-6 | CASSYGTEYNEQFF | TGTGCCAGCAGTTATGGGACAGAGTACAATGAGCAGTTCTTC
TRBD1 | TRBJ2-7 | once | TRBV18 | CASSPWRTGLYEQYF | TGTGCCAGCTCACCCTGGCGGACAGGGCTCTACGAGCAGTACTTC
TRBD2 | TRBJ2-1 | many | TRBV6-2/TRBV6-3 | CASSLLAGKGNEQFF | TGTGCCAGCAGCTTACTAGCGGGGAAGGGCAATGAGCAGTTCTTC
TRBD1 | TRBJ2-2 | many | TRBV7-8 | CASSRTGGRGAGELFF | TGTGCCAGCAGCCGCACAGGGGGCAGGGGCGCCGGGGAGCTGTTTTTT
NA | TRBJ1-1 | many | TRBV20-1 | CSTQDPLNTEAFF | TGCAGTACTCAAGACCCCTTGAACACTGAAGCTTTCTTT
NA | TRBJ1-1 | few | TRBV20-1 | CSAKRGGRNTEAFF | TGCAGTGCTAAGAGGGGGGGTAGGAACACTGAAGCTTTCTTT
TRBD1 | TRBJ2-7 | many | TRBV29-1 | CSVGTGTGNSEQYF | TGCAGCGTGGGCACCGGGACAGGAAACTCCGAGCAGTACTTC
NA | TRBJ1-1 | NA | TRBV14 | CASSQRTEAFF | TGTGCCAGCAGCCAGAGGACTGAAGCTTTCTTT
TRBD1 | TRBJ2-5 | NA | TRBV12-3/TRBV12-4 | CASSKQGADLGETQYF | TGTGCCAGCAGTAAACAGGGGGCTGATTTAGGAGAGACCCAGTACTTC
NA | TRBJ2-3 | many | TRBV25-1 | CASSEGTDTQYF | TGTGCCAGCAGTGAAGGTACAGATACGCAGTATTTT
NA | TRBJ1-2 | NA | TRBV29-1 | CSVVHTRNYGYTF | TGCAGCGTTGTGCACACGCGGAACTATGGCTACACCTTC
NA | TRBJ2-3 | many | TRBV4-1 | CASSQISGGVDTQYF | TGCGCCAGCAGCCAAATATCCGGGGGAGTAGATACGCAGTATTTT
NA | TRBJ2-3 | few | TRBV6-6 | CASSYVTALTDTQYF | TGTGCCAGCAGTTACGTCACAGCTCTCACAGATACGCAGTATTTT
NA | TRBJ1-1 | many | TRBV7-8 | CASSLRDSQAHLNTEAFF | TGTGCCAGCAGCCTCCGGGACTCCCAAGCTCACTTGAACACTGAAGCTTTCTTT
NA | TRBJ2-3 | many | TRBV7-9 | CASSLRRQVQSLYPTDTQYF | TGTGCCAGCAGCTTAAGGCGGCAGGTCCAAAGTTTATACCCCACAGATACGCAGTATTTT
NA | TRBJ2-7 | few | TRBV6-2/TRBV6-3 | CASSVAGFGSYEQYF | TGTGCCAGCAGCGTCGCGGGGTTCGGCTCCTACGAGCAGTACTTC
NA | TRBJ1-5 | many | TRBV12-3/TRBV12-4 | CASSLSGGYQPQHF | TGTGCCAGCAGTTTATCGGGGGGATATCAGCCCCAGCATTTT
NA | TRBJ2-1 | many | TRBV6-1 | CASTPRPDLFDEQFF | TGTGCCAGCACTCCTCGACCGGACTTGTTCGATGAGCAGTTCTTC
NA | TRBJ1-4 | few | TRBV10-3 | CAASAGAPGNEKLFF | TGTGCCGCATCGGCGGGGGCCCCAGGGAATGAAAAACTGTTTTTT
TRBD2 | TRBJ2-3 | NA | TRBV2 | CASRGVAGARDTQYF | TGTGCCAGCAGGGGAGTAGCGGGGGCCCGCGATACGCAGTATTTT